Below, 27 T cell receptor beta chains from the same sample are listed, as sequenced in a study of blood T cell repertoires in COVID-19. The method was immunoSEQ multiplex PCR; TCRdb's version includes in-frame clones alone and lacks a portion of them. The data hold approximately 140,000 clones, with about 86% observed a single time. Sequenced sample: peripheral blood. The source is a man aged 65-85 years with acute or convalescent COVID-19.

The chain carries TRBV6-2 or TRBV6-3 and TRBJ2-7; TRBD1 might be the D (6 bases). Germline lookup yields CDR1 MNHEY and CDR2 SVGEGT. The germline V and J ends were trimmed by 1 base and 3 bases, with 13 bases remaining between them. The CDR3 consists of 15 residues. CDR3 DNA sequence: TGTGCCAGCAGTTACTATGCAGGGGCGGACTACGAGCAGTACTTC. Its translation is CASSYYAGADYEQYF.

The chain is built from TRBV7-9 and TRBJ2-3, with a tentative D call TRBD1 (6 bases). Germline V lookup: CDR1 SEHNR, CDR2 FQNEAQ (reference sequence). There are 14 residues in the CDR3. The ends were cut back, 5 bases at V and 3 bases at J, with 12 bases in the middle. CDR3 amino acids: CASSQGQSTDTQYF. The CDR3 DNA reads TGTGCCAGCAGCCAAGGACAGTCAACAGATACGCAGTATTTT.

This chain links TRBV4-1 with TRBJ2-5, with TRBD2 matching 11 bases. CDR3 length: 16 amino acids. V shed 6 bases, J shed 1 base, and the junction held 7 bases outside the gene matches. The V gene's germline CDR1 is MGHRA and CDR2 YSYEKL. The CDR3, as DNA: TGCGCCAGCAGTTCCCAAGGGACTAGCGGCCAAGAGACCCAGTACTTC. Amino acid sequence: CASSSQGTSGQETQYF.

This chain links TRBV7-9 with TRBJ1-3; D possibly corresponds to TRBD1 (6 bases). Trimming took off 5 bases at V and 2 bases at J, with 10 bases between the two ends. Looked up from germline, CDR1 is SEHNR and CDR2 is FQNEAQ (reference sequence). The CDR3 extends over 14 amino acids. CDR3 protein: CASSRTDTGNTIYF. CDR3 nucleotide sequence: TGTGCCAGCAGCCGGACAGATACTGGAAACACCATATATTTT.

The CDR3 DNA reads TGTGCCAGCACCCTAGGGGGGGGGAACCCGCAAGAGACCCAGTACTTC. It yields the protein CASTLGGGNPQETQYF. The chain employs TRBV28 and TRBJ2-5; tentatively, D is TRBD2 (7 bases). This CDR3 comprises 16 residues. Trimming shortened V by 7 bases and J by 2 bases, and 20 bases separated the two germline ends. Germline V lookup: CDR1 MDHEN, CDR2 SYDVKM.

This clone has only a few counts. The chain employs TRBV12-3 or TRBV12-4 and TRBJ1-5; D is unresolved. The V gene lost 2 bases and the J gene lost 6 bases, with 8 bases spanning the gap. CDR3 length: 13 amino acids. The CDR3 reads CASSLLSVQPQHF. The CDR3 region has the DNA TGTGCCAGCAGTTTATTATCGGTTCAGCCCCAGCATTTT.

Only one count was recorded for this clone. The chain links TRBV18 to TRBJ1-2; weak D call: TRBD1 (6 bases). Germline V CDR1 and CDR2: KGHSH, LQKENI. This CDR3 is 14 amino acids long. Trimming cost V 3 bases and J 2 bases, with 10 bases left between them. The CDR3 DNA is TGTGCCAGCTCACCGAACGGACAGAACTATGGCTACACCTTC. Protein: CASSPNGQNYGYTF. Supplemented by reference TRBV18 and TRBJ1-2, the full variable domain reads NAGVMQNPRHLVRRRGQEARLRCSPMKGHSHVYWYRQLPEEGLKFMVYLQKENIIDESGMPKERFSAEFPKEGPSILRIQQVVRGDSAAYFCASSPNGQNYGYTFGSGTRLTVV.

The chain couples TRBV5-1 to TRBJ2-2, with D maybe TRBD2 (6 bases). Germline V lookup: CDR1 SGHRS, CDR2 YFSETQ. V dropped 4 bases and J dropped 2 bases, with 12 bases sitting between them. This CDR3 comprises 15 residues. In DNA, the CDR3 is TGCGCCAGCAGCCCAGGGACTCCAAACACCGGGGAGCTGTTTTTT. This gives the protein CASSPGTPNTGELFF.

In its sample, this clone was seen a few times. The V gene is TRBV9, the J gene TRBJ1-5; the match to TRBD1 covers 10 bases. Germline CDR1 reads SGDLS; CDR2 reads YYNGEE. V lost 2 bases, J lost 3 bases, and 5 bases stayed unmatched. This CDR3 is built from 16 residues. The CDR3 DNA follows: TGTGCCAGCAGCGTGGGGACAGGGGCTAACAATCAGCCCCAGCATTTT. Protein product: CASSVGTGANNQPQHF.

There are a few counts of this clone. The DNA for the CDR3 is TGTGCCAGCAGCGTAGAGGGTCTAGCGGGAGGCGAGCAGTTCTTC. It is translated as CASSVEGLAGGEQFF. The chain is built from TRBV9 and TRBJ2-1, with 11 bases that match TRBD2. Germline values: CDR1 SGDLS, CDR2 YYNGEE. The length of the CDR3 is 15 residues. V lost 0 bases to trimming and J lost 10 bases; unmatched junction nucleotides: 6. Full variable domain (missing parts from reference TRBV9 and TRBJ2-1): DSGVTQTPKHLITATGQRVTLRCSPRSGDLSVYWYQQSLDQGLQFLIQYYNGEERAKGNILERFSAQQFPDLHSELNLSSLELGDSALYFCASSVEGLAGGEQFFGPGTRLTVL.

This clone was counted a single time. This chain uses TRBV29-1 with TRBJ2-7, with 9 nucleotides matching TRBD1. The CDR3 covers 20 residues. The germline CDR1 and CDR2 sequences are SQVTM and ANQGSEA. The V gene end was trimmed by 1 base and the J gene end by 5 bases; junction bases not matched to a gene: 24. CDR3 DNA: TGCAGCGTTGAAGTCCTATCTACCCCGGGACAGGGAATCCTTAGCCACGAGCAGTACTTC. Residues: CSVEVLSTPGQGILSHEQYF.

This rearrangement joins TRBV20-1 to TRBJ2-7; D ambiguous. The V end lost 3 bases, the J end lost 0 bases, and 12 bases lay between the germline ends. The CDR3 covers 14 residues. Looked up from germline, CDR1 is DFQATT and CDR2 is SNEGSKA (reference sequence). CDR3 coding DNA: TGCAGTGCTAGTGGGCAAACGGGCTCCTACGAGCAGTACTTC. Translating it yields CSASGQTGSYEQYF.

J is TRBJ2-7 and V is TRBV11-3; the match to TRBD1 covers 9 bases. Trimming took 5 bases from V and 3 from J; bases not matched to a gene: 2. Germline CDR1 and CDR2: SGHNT and YENEEA. The CDR3 length is 13 residues. CDR3: CASSGGQGYEQYF. In DNA form, the CDR3 reads TGTGCCAGCAGCGGGGGACAGGGCTACGAGCAGTACTTC.

The V and J genes are TRBV6-6 and TRBJ2-5; the match to TRBD1 covers 7 bases. The V segment lost 8 bases and the J segment 7 bases; nucleotides outside the gene matches: 10. Germline CDR1 is MNHNY and CDR2 is SVGAGI (reference sequence). The length of the CDR3 is 13 residues. CDR3 in amino acids: CASEETGKGTQYF. The CDR3, as DNA: TGTGCCAGCGAAGAGACAGGGAAGGGGACCCAGTACTTC.

J is TRBJ1-2 and V is TRBV5-1, with a possible D match to TRBD1 (5 bases). The CDR3 spans 13 residues. From germline, CDR1 is SGHRS and CDR2 YFSETQ. Trimming took off 0 bases at V and 6 bases at J, with 9 bases between the two ends. The CDR3 nucleotides read TGCGCCAGCAGCTTGGCGGGGGGAGATGGCTACACCTTC. This translates into CASSLAGGDGYTF.

This chain connects TRBV3-1 (or the pseudogene TRBV3-2) to TRBJ1-6; 12 nucleotides agree with TRBD1. The CDR3 length is 15 residues. Germline V CDR1 and CDR2: LGHDT, YNNKEL (reference sequence). The V gene end was trimmed by 0 bases and the J gene end by 9 bases; junction bases not matched to a gene: 0. CDR3 amino acids: CASSQEGQGASPLHF. The CDR3 DNA reads TGTGCCAGCAGCCAAGAGGGACAGGGGGCTTCACCCCTCCACTTT.

This clone was counted only a few times. The gene calls are TRBV7-2 and TRBJ1-6; D remains ambiguous. Trimming stripped 2 bases from V and 9 bases from J, with 23 bases between. The germline CDR1 and CDR2 sequences are SGHTA and FQGNSA. The CDR3 runs 18 residues. In DNA form, the CDR3 reads TGTGCCAGCAGCTTAAGAGGATTCTCGACTATCGAGGGTTCACCCCTCCACTTT. Amino acids: CASSLRGFSTIEGSPLHF.

The chain recombines TRBV11-3 with TRBJ2-5; the match to TRBD2 covers 10 bases. The germline V gene has CDR1 SGHNT and CDR2 YENEEA. CDR3 size: 15 residues. J lost 5 bases, V lost 5 bases, and 8 bases had no gene match. CDR3 nucleotides: TGTGCCAGCAGCGTTCGAGCGGGAGGGAGTGAGACCCAGTACTTC. Protein: CASSVRAGGSETQYF.

V gene TRBV7-9 combines with J gene TRBJ2-2; 10 nucleotides agree with TRBD2. V lost 7 bases and J lost 6; bases outside the gene matches: 8. The germline V gene encodes CDR1 SEHNR and CDR2 FQNEAQ (reference sequence). This CDR3 is 15 amino acids long. This CDR3 reads CASTLAGVGAGELFF. In DNA form, the CDR3 reads TGTGCCAGCACCCTAGCGGGAGTAGGGGCCGGGGAGCTGTTTTTT.

On this clone itself: Distinct nucleotide sequences in the sample also encode this CDR3. The chain combines TRBV28 with TRBJ1-1; TRBD1 agrees at 8 bases. The CDR3 totals 14 residues. Trimming removed 3 bases from V and 5 bases from J; junction bases left unmatched: 5. The germline CDR1 and CDR2 sequences are MDHEN and SYDVKM. In DNA, the CDR3 is TGTGCCAGCAGTTTCCAGGGGGCGAGGACTGAAGCTTTCTTT. It codes for CASSFQGARTEAFF.

The chain links TRBV18 to TRBJ2-7; TRBD2 matches 9 bases. Trimming at V came to 3 bases and at J to 10 bases, leaving 7 bases not matched to a gene. The CDR3 sequence is 13 residues long. CDR1 and CDR2 (germline): KGHSH, LQKENI. The CDR3 region has the DNA TGTGCCAGCTCACCTTTAGCGGGAGCGGAACAGTACTTC. This translates into CASSPLAGAEQYF.

This chain joins TRBV6-6 and TRBJ1-2; a weak D match, TRBD1 (5 bases). Trimming removed 5 bases from V and 3 bases from J, with 10 bases in between. The CDR3 extends over 13 amino acids. Germline loops: CDR1 MNHNY, CDR2 SVGAGI (reference sequence). The CDR3 region has the DNA TGTGCCAGCAGTGCAGGGTATGACTATGGCTACACCTTC. This sequence encodes CASSAGYDYGYTF.

In nucleotides, the CDR3 is TGTGCCAGCAGAATGACAGGGGACTATGGCTACACCTTC. Translated, it gives CASRMTGDYGYTF. The chain recombines TRBV12-3 or TRBV12-4 with TRBJ1-2; 8 bases align to TRBD1. After removal of 6 bases from V and 3 bases from J, the junction contained 3 bases not matched to a gene. The CDR3 is 13 residues long.

V usage is TRBV5-1 and J usage is TRBJ2-1; 7 positions match TRBD2. The CDR3 sequence is 14 residues long. The J segment lost 3 bases and the V segment lost 4 bases, leaving 4 bases of the junction unmatched. The germline V gene has CDR1 SGHRS and CDR2 YFSETQ. The CDR3 sequence is CASSLRTSYNEQFF. CDR3 DNA sequence: TGCGCCAGCAGCCTCCGGACTAGCTACAATGAGCAGTTCTTC.

This chain joins TRBV6-1 and TRBJ2-2, with 12 bases identical to TRBD1. In germline, CDR1 is MNHNS, CDR2 SASEGT. The CDR3 is 16 residues long. Trimming removed 2 bases from V and 4 bases from J; junction bases left unmatched: 2. The DNA for the CDR3 is TGTGCCAGCAGTGAAAGGGACAGGGGGCCCACCGGGGAGCTGTTTTTT. It codes for CASSERDRGPTGELFF.

The genes are TRBV11-1 and TRBJ2-1; a weak D match, TRBD1 (6 bases). Germline V gene sequence: CDR1 SGHAT, CDR2 FQDESV (reference sequence). This CDR3 comprises 15 residues. The V and J ends lost 1 base and 4 bases respectively, with 11 bases between them. In DNA form, the CDR3 reads TGTGCCAGCAGCTTAGACCGGGACACATACAATGAGCAGTTCTTC. Encoded protein: CASSLDRDTYNEQFF. The whole variable domain, remainder taken from reference TRBV11-1 and TRBJ2-1, is EAEVAQSPRYKITEKSQAVAFWCDPISGHATLYWYRQILGQGPELLVQFQDESVVDDSQLPKDRFSAERLKGVDSTLKIQPAELGDSAMYLCASSLDRDTYNEQFFGPGTRLTVL.

V and J are TRBV7-2 and TRBJ2-7, with D unclear. CDR1 and CDR2 from the germline V gene are SGHTA and FQGNSA. This CDR3 spans 13 amino acids. V gave up 5 bases and J gave up 4 bases, with 12 bases separating them. CDR3 in amino acids: CASSLPGGYEQYF. CDR3 DNA: TGTGCCAGCAGCCTCCCAGGTGGTTACGAGCAGTACTTC.